These T cell receptor beta chains were read from a single sample in a study of blood T cell repertoires in COVID-19. Method: immunoSEQ multiplex PCR; TCRdb's copy keeps in-frame clones and lacks some. The data contain roughly 87,000 clones, approximately 89% of them singletons. Sequences were obtained from peripheral blood. The receptors originated from a man aged 55 to 70 with acute or convalescent COVID-19. Each CDR3 is given with its conserved first and last residue.

V: TRBV7-9
J: TRBJ2-7
CDR3: CASSSGGGFYEQYF

V: TRBV6-5
J: TRBJ1-2
CDR3: CASFQQKVMSGYTF

V: TRBV19
J: TRBJ1-6
CDR3: CASSIQTSNSPLHF

V: TRBV6-5
J: TRBJ2-7
CDR3: CASSYTSGRADEQYF

V: TRBV4-1
J: TRBJ1-4
CDR3: CASSQRQGPSSGEKLFF

V: TRBV20-1
J: TRBJ2-5
CDR3: CSASFSSGTQETQYF

V: TRBV9
J: TRBJ1-2
CDR3: CASSVGAGGPLGYGYTF

V: TRBV7-2
J: TRBJ2-1
CDR3: CASSLALRGLEDEQFF

V: TRBV7-8
J: TRBJ2-7
CDR3: CASSLSGTSYEQYF

V: TRBV29-1
J: TRBJ2-3
CDR3: CSVGQGVRDTQYF

V: TRBV18
J: TRBJ1-1
CDR3: CASSPQGFRDTEAFF

V: TRBV2
J: TRBJ2-2
CDR3: CASKSGGNTGELFF

V: TRBV5-6
J: TRBJ1-5
CDR3: CASSLGGADRPQHF

V: TRBV18
J: TRBJ2-5
CDR3: CASSPGFQETQYF

V: TRBV6-5
J: TRBJ1-1
CDR3: CASLRTANTEAFF

V: TRBV6-5
J: TRBJ2-7
CDR3: CASSYLGTSGYEQYF

V: TRBV7-9
J: TRBJ2-6
CDR3: CASSSGTGGTGANVLTF

V: TRBV7-8
J: TRBJ2-3
CDR3: CASSLAPSGSTDTRDTQYF

V: TRBV5-4
J: TRBJ1-3
CDR3: CASSRDRGAGNTIYF

V: TRBV5-1
J: TRBJ2-3
CDR3: CASSLEAGSTDTQYF

V: TRBV9
J: TRBJ2-7
CDR3: CASSPGGSSYEQYF

V: TRBV5-1
J: TRBJ2-5
CDR3: CASSLGPGQGHGETQYF

V: TRBV19
J: TRBJ2-2
CDR3: CASSISSGRVGELFF

V: TRBV12-3/TRBV12-4
J: TRBJ1-5
CDR3: CATRTGAHQPQHF